This T cell receptor (beta chain) is drawn from a study of T cell responses to AZD1222 COVID-19 vaccine. General study points: The study found vaccine-associated CD4 TCRs spanning spike, dominant at 160-218 and 743-854.

The CDR3 length is 16 residues. Germline V CDR1 and CDR2: KGHSH, LQKENI. Trimming at V came to 0 bases and at J to 1 base, leaving 1 base not matched to a gene. Regarding this clone: The antigen is unknown.

Measured with immunoSEQ multiplex PCR; TCRdb has only the in-frame clones, and not every one. The table has 150,000 to 200,000 clones, 90% to 95% seen once. The V call is TRBV18, the J call TRBJ2-2, with 8 bases matching TRBD1. The TCR was taken from an adult who received the AZD1222 COVID-19 vaccine. Here the sequenced sample was peripheral blood, taken 28 days after the second AZD1222 dose. The CDR3 region has the DNA TGTGCCAGCTCACCACCCGGACAGGGGAACACCGGGGAGCTGTTTTTT. Translating gives CASSPPGQGNTGELFF.